The sequence of this TCR beta chain was determined in a study of molecular identifiers for immune sequencing clone quantification. CDR1 MNHEY and CDR2 SVGAGI come from the germline V gene. This CDR3 spans 14 amino acids. The junction had 8 bases not matched to a gene; V was cut back by 7 bases and J by 5 bases. TCRdb re-called the PCR reads through MiXCR, storing one row per CDR3 protein. This sample has around 94,000 distinct CDR3 sequences, with 30% to 35% found just once. The sequenced material came from naive CD8+ T cells from blood, with Jurkat cell RNA spiked in. Subset of the sample: FACS-sorted CD8+CD4-CCR7+CD45RA+ naive T cells. The sequence was collected from a human donor in good health. Some libraries in this study had Jurkat cell RNA spiked in. V and J are TRBV6-5 and TRBJ1-2, with 9 bases identical to TRBD1. The chain's CDR3 is CASTLTGGVYGYTF. The CDR3, as DNA: TGTGCCAGCACACTAACAGGGGGCGTTTATGGCTACACCTTC.